This T cell receptor beta chain was documented in a study of identical twins. With template switching, a universal primer site was added, and the cDNA carried unique molecular identifiers. TCRdb itself ran the 5' RACE reads through MiXCR, one entry per CDR3 protein. The table has about 250,000 distinct CDR3 sequences, about 8% seen once. Healthy Caucasians, and only they, were the donors. V was clipped by 0 bases and J by 2 bases, with 8 bases between them. CDR1 is LGHNA and CDR2 is YNFKEQ in the germline V gene. This CDR3 is 14 amino acids long. This clonotype occurred many times. The sample also formed part of further work on yellow fever vaccine responses in identical twins. This second study says: Twins' T cell vaccine responses reportedly looked partly convergent, partly personalized.

The V and J genes are TRBV4-2 and TRBJ2-7; a possible D gene is TRBD2 (6 bases). Sample: CD8+ T cells sorted from blood. The source of this sequence is a young woman in good health. As DNA, the CDR3 is TGTGCCAGCAGCCAAGAGGCGGGGACCTACGAGCAGTACTTC. Translated, it gives CASSQEAGTYEQYF.